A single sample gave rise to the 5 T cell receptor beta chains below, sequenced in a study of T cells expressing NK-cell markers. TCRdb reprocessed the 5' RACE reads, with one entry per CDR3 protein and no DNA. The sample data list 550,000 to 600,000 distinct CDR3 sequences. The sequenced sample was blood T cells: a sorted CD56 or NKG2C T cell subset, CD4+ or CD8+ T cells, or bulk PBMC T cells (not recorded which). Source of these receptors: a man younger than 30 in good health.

The CDR3 spells CASSWTGPEAFF. The chain uses TRBV2 and TRBJ1-1; TCRdb returns TRBD1, unconfirmable since there is no DNA. Germline V lookup: CDR1 SNHLY, CDR2 FYNNEI. This CDR3 is 12 amino acids long.

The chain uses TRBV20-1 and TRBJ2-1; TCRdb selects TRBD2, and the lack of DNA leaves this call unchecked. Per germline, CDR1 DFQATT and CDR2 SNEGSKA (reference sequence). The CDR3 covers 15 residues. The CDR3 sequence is CSAPYGSGVNNEQFF.

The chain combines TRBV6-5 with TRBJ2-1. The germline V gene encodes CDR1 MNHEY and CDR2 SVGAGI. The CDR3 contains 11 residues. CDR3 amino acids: CASLFYNEQFF.

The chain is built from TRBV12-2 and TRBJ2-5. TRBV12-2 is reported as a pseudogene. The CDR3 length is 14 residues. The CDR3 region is CASRPPTELETQYF.

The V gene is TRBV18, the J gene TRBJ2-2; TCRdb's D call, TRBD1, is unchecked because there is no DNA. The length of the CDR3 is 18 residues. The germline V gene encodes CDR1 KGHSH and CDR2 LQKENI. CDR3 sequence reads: CASSPLSGTVANTGELFF.